Listed here are 9 T cell receptor beta chains from one sample, sequenced in a study of T cells in Graves' hyperthyroidism and ophthalmopathy. TCR beta CDR3 regions were amplified from RNA. RT-PCR in the first round (using the HTBI primer set) targeted the TCR CDR3. TCRdb called the multiplex PCR reads again in MiXCR, with one record for every CDR3 protein. The repertoire holds about 420,000 distinct CDR3 sequences, 15% to 19% seen once, with around 14% in the top ten. Sequenced material: blood. These TCRs come from a woman younger than 30 with Graves' hyperthyroidism.

This clonotype was picked up many times. The J gene is TRBJ2-1, the V gene TRBV27, with 13 bases fitting TRBD2. The V segment lost 5 bases and the J segment 7 bases; nucleotides outside the gene matches: 8. CDR1 and CDR2 from the germline V gene are MNHEY and SMNVEV (reference sequence). This CDR3 is built from 16 residues. The chain's CDR3 is CASSPLGLAGVNEQFF. The DNA for the CDR3 is TGTGCCAGCAGTCCCCTAGGACTAGCGGGAGTTAATGAGCAGTTCTTC.

This clonotype was detected ten times or more. V usage is TRBV2 and J usage is TRBJ2-3; TRBD1 agrees at 9 bases. CDR1 is SNHLY, CDR2 FYNNEI, per germline. Trimming at V came to 3 bases and at J to 2 bases, leaving 6 bases not matched to a gene. The CDR3 is made up of 16 amino acids. The CDR3 here is CASSDWDRAPTDTQYF. The CDR3 region has the DNA TGTGCCAGCAGTGATTGGGACAGGGCCCCCACAGATACGCAGTATTTT.

The rearrangement joins TRBV11-2 to TRBJ1-1; the match to TRBD1 covers 8 bases. V trimming: 7 bases; J trimming: 5 bases; junction bases outside the gene matches: 6. Germline CDR1 SGHAT, CDR2 FQNNGV. This CDR3 region has 13 residues. For the CDR3, the DNA is TGTGCCAGCACAGGGGGCGGGGTGACTGAAGCTTTCTTT. The encoded protein is CASTGGGVTEAFF.

Points on this clonotype: A clone one base away is much larger, so this may be a read error. The chain has TRBV3-1 and TRBJ2-7; no reliable D call. This CDR3 is built from 14 residues. From germline, CDR1 is LGHDT and CDR2 YNNKEL (reference sequence). CDR3 coding DNA: TGTGCCAGCAGGCCGGACGGCCCAACCTACAAGCAGTACTTC. Translation: CASRPDGPTYKQYF.

The rearrangement joins TRBV5-1 to TRBJ1-6; 12 nucleotides agree with TRBD1. Germline CDR1 reads SGHRS; CDR2 reads YFSETQ. With 4 bases clipped from V and 10 bases from J, the junction kept 6 bases outside the gene matches. CDR3 length: 15 amino acids. CDR3 DNA: TGCGCCAGCAGCCGGGACAGGGGGCCCGGATCACCCCTCCACTTT. Its translation is CASSRDRGPGSPLHF.

This clonotype was picked up a small number of times. The chain combines TRBV12-5 with TRBJ2-1, with TRBD2 identical over 11 bases. The CDR3 covers 11 residues. CDR1 is LGHNT and CDR2 is FRNRAP in the germline V gene. Trimming removed 7 bases from V and 14 bases from J; junction bases left unmatched: 4. This CDR3 is CASDMGLAEFF. CDR3 DNA: TGTGCTAGTGATATGGGACTAGCGGAGTTCTTC. Complete variable domain (other parts from reference TRBV12-5 and TRBJ2-1): DARVTQTPRHKVTEMGQEVTMRCQPILGHNTVFWYRQTMMQGLELLAYFRNRAPLDDSGMPKDRFSAEMPDATLATLKIQPSEPRDSAVYFCASDMGLAEFFGPGTRLTVL.

The V gene is TRBV28, the J gene TRBJ2-2; no reliable D call. Germline V lookup: CDR1 MDHEN, CDR2 SYDVKM. CDR3 length equals 11 residues. The germline V and J ends were trimmed by 3 bases and 9 bases, with 5 bases remaining between them. CDR3 residues: CASSFKWELFF. The CDR3 nucleotides are TGTGCCAGCAGTTTTAAATGGGAGCTGTTTTTT.

In its sample, this clonotype was seen many times. This chain links TRBV27 with TRBJ2-7; either TRBD1 or TRBD2 may fit D (5 bases each). Germline V CDR1 and CDR2: MNHEY, SMNVEV (reference sequence). V shed 2 bases and J shed 2 bases, with 7 bases lying between them. The CDR3 length is 13 residues. CDR3 sequence reads: CASSLRGPYEQYF. CDR3 in DNA: TGTGCCAGCAGTTTAAGGGGACCCTACGAGCAGTACTTC.

The V call is TRBV5-5, the J call TRBJ1-4, with D perhaps TRBD1 (5 bases). The CDR3 runs 13 residues. The germline V gene has CDR1 SGHKS and CDR2 YYEKEE (reference sequence). Trimming stripped 4 bases from V and 6 bases from J, with 10 bases between. The CDR3 region is CASSPAGDEKLFF. The CDR3 DNA reads TGTGCCAGCAGCCCCGCGGGGGATGAAAAACTGTTTTTT. Supplemented by reference TRBV5-5 and TRBJ1-4, the full variable domain reads DAGVTQSPTHLIKTRGQQVTLRCSPISGHKSVSWYQQVLGQGPQFIFQYYEKEERGRGNFPDRFSARQFPNYSSELNVNALLLGDSALYLCASSPAGDEKLFFGSGTQLSVL.